What follows are 4 T cell receptor beta chains derived from one specimen sequenced in a study of blood T cell repertoires in COVID-19. TCRdb's table, derived via immunoSEQ multiplex PCR, lists solely in-frame clones and lacks some. The top ten clones hold approximately 5.6% of a sample with some 220,000 clones, 80% to 85% of them seen once. Sequencing used peripheral blood. These receptors came from a woman in her 70s with COVID-19, enrolled during active disease.

This chain joins TRBV28 and TRBJ2-3; D might be TRBD2 (6 bases). Germline-derived CDR1 and CDR2 are MDHEN and SYDVKM. The CDR3 has 16 residues. V lost 5 bases to trimming and J lost 4 bases, with 19 bases between them. As DNA, the CDR3 is TGTGCCAGCAGTCGGTCGGGGACGGGAGAATCAGATACGCAGTATTTT. This encodes CASSRSGTGESDTQYF.

The CDR3 loop reads CASSQTTGAYNSPLHF. The CDR3 region has the DNA TGTGCCAGCAGCCAAACGACAGGGGCCTATAATTCACCCCTCCACTTT. V and J are TRBV21-1 and TRBJ1-6; TRBD1, the table's D call, lacks a check against the DNA. TRBV21-1 is deemed a pseudogene. This CDR3 has 16 residues.

Only a few counts were recorded for this clone. The rearrangement uses TRBV28 and TRBJ1-2, with TRBD1 identical over 12 bases. V lost 4 bases to trimming and J lost 4 bases; unmatched junction nucleotides: 7. This CDR3 has 16 residues. CDR1 MDHEN and CDR2 SYDVKM come from the germline V gene. Here the CDR3 DNA reads TGTGCCAGCAGTTCGGGGGGACAGGGGGCTGTCTATGGCTACACCTTC. The encoded protein is CASSSGGQGAVYGYTF.

This clone was detected only a few times. V gene TRBV24-1 combines with J gene TRBJ2-2; perhaps TRBD2 as D (7 bases). Germline lookup yields CDR1 KGHDR and CDR2 SFDVKD. Trimming cost V 2 bases and J 4 bases, with 10 bases left between them. The CDR3 is made up of 15 amino acids. This chain's CDR3 is CATSDWRGRTGELFF. In nucleotides, the CDR3 is TGTGCCACCAGTGATTGGCGGGGGCGCACCGGGGAGCTGTTTTTT.